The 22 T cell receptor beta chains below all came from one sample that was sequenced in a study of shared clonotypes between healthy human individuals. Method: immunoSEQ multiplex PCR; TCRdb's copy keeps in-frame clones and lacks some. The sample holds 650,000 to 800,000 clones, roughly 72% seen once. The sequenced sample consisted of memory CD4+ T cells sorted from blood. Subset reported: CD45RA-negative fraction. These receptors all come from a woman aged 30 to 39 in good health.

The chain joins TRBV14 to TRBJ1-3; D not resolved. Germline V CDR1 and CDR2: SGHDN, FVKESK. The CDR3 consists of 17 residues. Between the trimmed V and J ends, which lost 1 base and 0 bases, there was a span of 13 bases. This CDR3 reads CASSQVGRARSGNTIYF. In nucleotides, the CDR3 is TGTGCCAGCAGCCAAGTTGGGCGGGCCCGCTCTGGAAACACCATATATTTT.

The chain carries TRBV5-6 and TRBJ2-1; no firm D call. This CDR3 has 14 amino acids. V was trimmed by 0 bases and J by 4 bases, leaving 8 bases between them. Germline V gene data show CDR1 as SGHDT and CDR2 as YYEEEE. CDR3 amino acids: CASSLESGYNEQFF. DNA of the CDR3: TGTGCCAGCAGCTTGGAGAGTGGGTACAATGAGCAGTTCTTC.

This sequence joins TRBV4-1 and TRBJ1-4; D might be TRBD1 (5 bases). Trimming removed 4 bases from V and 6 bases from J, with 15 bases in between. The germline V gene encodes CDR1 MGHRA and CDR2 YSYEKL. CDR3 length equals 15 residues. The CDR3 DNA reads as TGCGCCAGCAGCCCACTGGGGGGAGTGGATGAAAAACTGTTTTTT. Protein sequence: CASSPLGGVDEKLFF.

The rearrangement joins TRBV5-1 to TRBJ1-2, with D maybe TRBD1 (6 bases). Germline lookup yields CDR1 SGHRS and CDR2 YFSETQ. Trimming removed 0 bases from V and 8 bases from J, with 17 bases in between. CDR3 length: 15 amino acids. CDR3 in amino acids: CASSLALWTDVGYTF. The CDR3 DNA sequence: TGCGCCAGCAGCTTGGCTCTTTGGACAGATGTGGGCTACACCTTC.

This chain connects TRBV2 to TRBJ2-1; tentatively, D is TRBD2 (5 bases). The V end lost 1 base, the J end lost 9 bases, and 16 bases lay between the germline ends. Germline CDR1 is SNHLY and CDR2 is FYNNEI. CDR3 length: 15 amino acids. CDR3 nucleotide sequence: TGTGCCAGCAGTGAAGTACTAGTCTCGTCGGGTGAGCAGTTCTTC. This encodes CASSEVLVSSGEQFF.

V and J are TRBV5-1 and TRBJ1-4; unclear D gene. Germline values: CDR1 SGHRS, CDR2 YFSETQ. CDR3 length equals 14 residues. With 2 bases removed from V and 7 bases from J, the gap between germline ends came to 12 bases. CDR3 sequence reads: CASSFYGRREKLFF. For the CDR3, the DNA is TGCGCCAGCAGCTTCTATGGTCGGCGTGAAAAACTGTTTTTT. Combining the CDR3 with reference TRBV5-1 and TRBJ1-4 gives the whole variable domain KAGVTQTPRYLIKTRGQQVTLSCSPISGHRSVSWYQQTPGQGLQFLFEYFSETQRNKGNFPGRFSGRQFSNSRSEMNVSTLELGDSALYLCASSFYGRREKLFFGSGTQLSVL.

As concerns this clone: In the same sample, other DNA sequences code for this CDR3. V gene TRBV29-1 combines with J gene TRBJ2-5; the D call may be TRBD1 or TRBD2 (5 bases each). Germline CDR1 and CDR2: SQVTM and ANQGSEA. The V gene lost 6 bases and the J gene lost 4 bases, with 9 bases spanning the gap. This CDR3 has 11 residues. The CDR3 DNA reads TGCAGCGTGGGACCTGGAGAGACCCAGTACTTC. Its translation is CSVGPGETQYF.

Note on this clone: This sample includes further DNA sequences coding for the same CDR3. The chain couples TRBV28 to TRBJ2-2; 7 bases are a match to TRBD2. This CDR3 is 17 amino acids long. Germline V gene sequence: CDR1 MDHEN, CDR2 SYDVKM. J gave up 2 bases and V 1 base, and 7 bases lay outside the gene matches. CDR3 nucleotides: TGTGCCAGCAGTTTATCGGGGCTAGCGGCTAACACCGGGGAGCTGTTTTTT. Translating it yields CASSLSGLAANTGELFF.

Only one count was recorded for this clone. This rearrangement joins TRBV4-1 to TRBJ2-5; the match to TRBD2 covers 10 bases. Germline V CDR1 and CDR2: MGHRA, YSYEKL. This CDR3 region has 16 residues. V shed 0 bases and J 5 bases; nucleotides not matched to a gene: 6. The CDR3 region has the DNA TGCGCCAGCAGCCAAGACAGTTCTAGCGGGAGTGAGACCCAGTACTTC. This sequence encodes CASSQDSSSGSETQYF.

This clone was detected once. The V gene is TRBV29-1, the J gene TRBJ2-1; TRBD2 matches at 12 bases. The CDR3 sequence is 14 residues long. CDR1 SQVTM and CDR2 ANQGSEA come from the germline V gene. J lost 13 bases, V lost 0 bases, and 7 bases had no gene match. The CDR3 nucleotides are TGCAGCGTTGAAGAAGCCGGGACTAGCGGGCCCCAGTTCTTC. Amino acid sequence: CSVEEAGTSGPQFF.

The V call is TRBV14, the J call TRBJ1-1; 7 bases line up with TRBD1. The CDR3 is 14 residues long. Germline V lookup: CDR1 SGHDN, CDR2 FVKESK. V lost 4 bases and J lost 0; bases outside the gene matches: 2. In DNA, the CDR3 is TGTGCCAGCAGCCTCGGACAGGTGAACACTGAAGCTTTCTTT. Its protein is CASSLGQVNTEAFF.

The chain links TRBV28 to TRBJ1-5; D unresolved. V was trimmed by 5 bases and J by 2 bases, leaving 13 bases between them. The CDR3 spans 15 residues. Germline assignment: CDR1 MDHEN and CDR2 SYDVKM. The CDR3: CASSPGSWGNQPQHF. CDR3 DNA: TGTGCCAGCAGTCCCGGGAGTTGGGGCAATCAGCCCCAGCATTTT.

In nucleotides, the CDR3 is TGTGCCAGCAGTTCCATAGGGCTATCCGAGACCCAGTACTTC. Residues: CASSSIGLSETQYF. The genes are TRBV28 and TRBJ2-5; D ambiguous. Trimming cost V 4 bases and J 5 bases, with 14 bases left between them. CDR1 is MDHEN, CDR2 SYDVKM, per germline. This CDR3 contains 14 residues.

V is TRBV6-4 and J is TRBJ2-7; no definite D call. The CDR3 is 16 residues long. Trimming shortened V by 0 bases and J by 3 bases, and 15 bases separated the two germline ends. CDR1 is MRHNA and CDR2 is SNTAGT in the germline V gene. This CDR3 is CASSDSGSSWDYEQYF. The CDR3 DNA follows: TGTGCCAGCAGTGACTCAGGGTCCTCATGGGACTACGAGCAGTACTTC.

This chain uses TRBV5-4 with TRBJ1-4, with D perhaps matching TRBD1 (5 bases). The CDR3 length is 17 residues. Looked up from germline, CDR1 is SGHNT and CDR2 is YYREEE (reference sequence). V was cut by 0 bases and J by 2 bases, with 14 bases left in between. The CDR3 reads CASSLAPSGATNEKLFF. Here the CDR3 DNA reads TGTGCCAGCAGCTTGGCGCCGAGTGGGGCGACTAATGAAAAACTGTTTTTT.

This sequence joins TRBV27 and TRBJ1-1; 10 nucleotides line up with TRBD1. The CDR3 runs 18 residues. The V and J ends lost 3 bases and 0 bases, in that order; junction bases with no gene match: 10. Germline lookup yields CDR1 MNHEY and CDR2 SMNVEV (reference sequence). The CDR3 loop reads CASSFGTGEKRMNTEAFF. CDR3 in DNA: TGTGCCAGCAGTTTCGGGACAGGGGAGAAGAGAATGAACACTGAAGCTTTCTTT.

DNA of the CDR3: TGTGCCAGCAGCTCCGATAGTACGTATAGCAATCAGCCCCAGCATTTT. Protein: CASSSDSTYSNQPQHF. The rearrangement uses TRBV28 and TRBJ1-5; no reliable D call. CDR3 length: 16 residues. Trimming removed 6 bases from V and 0 bases from J, with 15 bases in between. Germline CDR1 is MDHEN and CDR2 is SYDVKM.

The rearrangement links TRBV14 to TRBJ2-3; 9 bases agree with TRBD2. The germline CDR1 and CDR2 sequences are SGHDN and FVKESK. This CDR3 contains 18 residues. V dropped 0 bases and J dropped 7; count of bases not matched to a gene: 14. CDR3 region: CASSQESLGSGRSNTQYF. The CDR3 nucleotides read TGTGCCAGCAGCCAAGAATCTCTAGGGAGCGGGAGGTCGAATACGCAGTATTTT.

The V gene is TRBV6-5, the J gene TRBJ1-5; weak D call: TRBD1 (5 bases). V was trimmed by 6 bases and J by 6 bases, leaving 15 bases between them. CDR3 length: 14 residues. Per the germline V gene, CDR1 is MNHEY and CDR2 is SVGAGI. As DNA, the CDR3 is TGTGCCAGCAGCCCCCAGGGCGGGAGTCAGCCCCAGCATTTT. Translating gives CASSPQGGSQPQHF.

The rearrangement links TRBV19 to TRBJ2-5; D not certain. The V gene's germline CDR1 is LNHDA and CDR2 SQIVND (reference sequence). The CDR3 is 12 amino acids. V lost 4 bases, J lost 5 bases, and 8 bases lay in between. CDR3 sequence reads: CASSSPSETQYF. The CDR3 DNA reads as TGTGCCAGTAGTAGCCCTTCGGAGACCCAGTACTTC.

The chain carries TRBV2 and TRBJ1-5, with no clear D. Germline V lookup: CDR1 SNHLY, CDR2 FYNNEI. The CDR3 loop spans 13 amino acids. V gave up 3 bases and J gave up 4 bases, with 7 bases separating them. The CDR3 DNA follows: TGTGCCAGCAGTGAGAGGGAGAATCAGCCCCAGCATTTT. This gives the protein CASSERENQPQHF.

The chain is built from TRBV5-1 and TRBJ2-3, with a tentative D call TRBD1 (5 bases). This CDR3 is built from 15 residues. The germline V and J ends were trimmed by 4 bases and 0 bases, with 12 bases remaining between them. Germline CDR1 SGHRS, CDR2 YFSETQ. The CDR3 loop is CASSQGVGSTDTQYF. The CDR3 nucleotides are TGCGCCAGCAGCCAGGGTGTAGGGAGCACAGATACGCAGTATTTT.